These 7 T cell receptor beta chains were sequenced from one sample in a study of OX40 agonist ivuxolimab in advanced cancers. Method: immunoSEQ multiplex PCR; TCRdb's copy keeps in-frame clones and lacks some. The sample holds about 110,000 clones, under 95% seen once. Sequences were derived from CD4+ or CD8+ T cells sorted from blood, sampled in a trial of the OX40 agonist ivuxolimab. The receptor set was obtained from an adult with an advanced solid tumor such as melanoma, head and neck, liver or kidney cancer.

The CDR3 region is CASSVGTGVAGDNEQFF. The CDR3 coding sequence is TGTGCCAGCAGCGTCGGGACAGGCGTAGCGGGGGACAATGAGCAGTTCTTC. The V call is TRBV11-3, the J call TRBJ2-1; D is possibly TRBD2 (9 bases). The CDR3 loop spans 17 amino acids. Trimming took 5 bases from V and 5 from J, leaving 22 bases between them. The V gene's germline CDR1 is SGHNT and CDR2 YENEEA.

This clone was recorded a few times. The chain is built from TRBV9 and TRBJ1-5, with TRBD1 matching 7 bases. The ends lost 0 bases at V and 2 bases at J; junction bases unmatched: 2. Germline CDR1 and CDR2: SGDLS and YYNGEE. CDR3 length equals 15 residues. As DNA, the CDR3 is TGTGCCAGCAGCGTAGCCACAGGGGGCAATCAGCCCCAGCATTTT. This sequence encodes CASSVATGGNQPQHF.

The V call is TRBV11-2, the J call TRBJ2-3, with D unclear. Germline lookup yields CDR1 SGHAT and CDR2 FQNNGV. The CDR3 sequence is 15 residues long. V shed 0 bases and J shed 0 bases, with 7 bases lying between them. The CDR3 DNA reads TGTGCCAGCAGCTTAGAGGTACCTAGCACAGATACGCAGTATTTT. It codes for CASSLEVPSTDTQYF. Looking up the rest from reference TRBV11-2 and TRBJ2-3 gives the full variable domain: EAGVAQSPRYKIIEKRQSVAFWCNPISGHATLYWYQQILGQGPKLLIQFQNNGVVDDSQLPKDRFSAERLKGVDSTLKIQPAKLEDSAVYLCASSLEVPSTDTQYFGPGTRLTVL.

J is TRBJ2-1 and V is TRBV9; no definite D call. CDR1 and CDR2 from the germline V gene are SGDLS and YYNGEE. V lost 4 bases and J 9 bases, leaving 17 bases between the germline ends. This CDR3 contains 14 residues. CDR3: CASSPSSLSLEQFF. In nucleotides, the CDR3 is TGTGCCAGCAGCCCTTCCTCCCTGAGCCTTGAGCAGTTCTTC.

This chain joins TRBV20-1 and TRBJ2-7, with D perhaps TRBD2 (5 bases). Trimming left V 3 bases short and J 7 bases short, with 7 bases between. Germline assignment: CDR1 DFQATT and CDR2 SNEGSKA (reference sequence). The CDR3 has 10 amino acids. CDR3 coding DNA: TGCAGTGCTAGCGGGGTTGAGCAGTACTTC. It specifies CSASGVEQYF.

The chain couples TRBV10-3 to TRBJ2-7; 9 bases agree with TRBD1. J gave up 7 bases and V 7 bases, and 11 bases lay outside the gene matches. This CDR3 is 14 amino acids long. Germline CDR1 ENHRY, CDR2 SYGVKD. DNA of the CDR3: TGTGCCATCATGAGGGACAGGGCCGTCGTGGAGCAGTACTTC. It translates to CAIMRDRAVVEQYF.

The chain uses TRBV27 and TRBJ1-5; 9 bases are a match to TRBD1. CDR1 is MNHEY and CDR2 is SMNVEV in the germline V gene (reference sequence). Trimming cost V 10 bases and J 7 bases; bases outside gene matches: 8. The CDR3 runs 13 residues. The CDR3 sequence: CATGQGRGQPQHF. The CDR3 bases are TGTGCCACCGGACAGGGGCGCGGGCAGCCCCAGCATTTT.